These T cell receptor beta chains were read from a single sample in a study of cytomegalovirus exposure and HLA in healthy donors. This table comes from immunoSEQ multiplex PCR, and its TCRdb copy is limited to in-frame clones, with some not included. This table has around 140,000 clones, less than 85% appearing once. The sequenced sample was PBMCs. Source of these receptors: a middle-aged man in good health and CMV-seronegative. Each CDR3 is given with its conserved first and last residue. Each record gives: clone size, J gene, V gene, CDR3 protein. Part of the rows lack a size; the others show once, few, many or a class for expanded clones.

once TRBJ2-2 TRBV19 CASGSGSAITGELFF
- TRBJ2-7 TRBV27 CASKVTGLAYEQYF
- TRBJ2-1 TRBV27 CASSPRLAANNEQFF
few TRBJ2-5 TRBV28 CASSLREIQETQYF
- TRBJ2-3 TRBV7-2 CASRWTSGTSDTQYF
- TRBJ2-2 TRBV19 CASSLGQGAGTGELFF
once TRBJ1-5 TRBV7-2 CASSLAAVNQPQHF
- TRBJ2-5 TRBV9 CASSGTGGVQETQYF
- TRBJ2-7 TRBV6-5 CASRHQGGDEQYF
- TRBJ2-1 TRBV2 CASSGLTGSSYNEQFF